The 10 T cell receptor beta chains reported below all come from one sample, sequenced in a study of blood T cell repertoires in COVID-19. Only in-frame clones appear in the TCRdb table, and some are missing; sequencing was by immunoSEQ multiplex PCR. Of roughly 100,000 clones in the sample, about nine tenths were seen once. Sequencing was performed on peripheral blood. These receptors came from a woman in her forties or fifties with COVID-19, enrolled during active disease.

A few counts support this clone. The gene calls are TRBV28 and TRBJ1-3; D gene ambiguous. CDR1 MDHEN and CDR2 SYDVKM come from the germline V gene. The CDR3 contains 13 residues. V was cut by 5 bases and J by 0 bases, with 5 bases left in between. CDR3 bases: TGTGCCAGCAGTGAGGTCTCTGGAAACACCATATATTTT. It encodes CASSEVSGNTIYF.

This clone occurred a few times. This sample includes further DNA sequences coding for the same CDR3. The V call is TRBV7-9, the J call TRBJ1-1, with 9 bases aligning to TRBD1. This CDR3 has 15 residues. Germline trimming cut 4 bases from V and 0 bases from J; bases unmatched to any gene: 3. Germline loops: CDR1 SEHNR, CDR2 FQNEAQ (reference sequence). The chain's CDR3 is CASSSQGAMNTEAFF. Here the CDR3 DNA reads TGTGCCAGCAGCTCACAGGGGGCGATGAACACTGAAGCTTTCTTT.

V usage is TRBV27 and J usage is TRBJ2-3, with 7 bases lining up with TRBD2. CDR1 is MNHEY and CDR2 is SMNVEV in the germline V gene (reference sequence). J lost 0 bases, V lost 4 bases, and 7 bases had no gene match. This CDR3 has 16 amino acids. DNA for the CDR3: TGTGCCAGCAGTTCACGGGACTACCTAAGCACAGATACGCAGTATTTT. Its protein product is CASSSRDYLSTDTQYF.

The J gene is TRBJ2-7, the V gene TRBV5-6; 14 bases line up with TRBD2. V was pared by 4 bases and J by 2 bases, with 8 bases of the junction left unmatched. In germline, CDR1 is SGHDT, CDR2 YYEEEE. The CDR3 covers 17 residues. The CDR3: CASSPGTSGGLTYEQYF. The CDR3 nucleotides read TGTGCCAGCAGCCCCGGGACTAGCGGGGGTCTTACCTACGAGCAGTACTTC.

CDR3 coding DNA: TGTGCCAGCAGCTTGGTCCGGGCCCGGGGAGACACTGAAGCTTTCTTT. This translates into CASSLVRARGDTEAFF. This chain links TRBV5-4 with TRBJ1-1, with D unresolved. The CDR3 is 16 residues long. Germline V CDR1 and CDR2: SGHNT, YYREEE (reference sequence). Trimming removed 0 bases at V and 3 bases at J, with 15 bases between.

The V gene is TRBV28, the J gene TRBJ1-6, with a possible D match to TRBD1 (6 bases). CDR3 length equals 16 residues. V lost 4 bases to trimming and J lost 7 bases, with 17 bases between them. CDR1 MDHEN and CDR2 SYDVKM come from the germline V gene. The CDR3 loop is CASSSPGTPLNSPLHF. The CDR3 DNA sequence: TGTGCCAGCAGTTCTCCCGGGACACCCTTGAATTCACCCCTCCACTTT.

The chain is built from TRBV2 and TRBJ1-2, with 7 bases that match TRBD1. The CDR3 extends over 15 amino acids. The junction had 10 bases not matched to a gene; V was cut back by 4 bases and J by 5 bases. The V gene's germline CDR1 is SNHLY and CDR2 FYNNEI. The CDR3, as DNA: TGTGCCAGCAGTGCTTTACCGGGACAGCCGTATGGCTACACCTTC. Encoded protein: CASSALPGQPYGYTF.

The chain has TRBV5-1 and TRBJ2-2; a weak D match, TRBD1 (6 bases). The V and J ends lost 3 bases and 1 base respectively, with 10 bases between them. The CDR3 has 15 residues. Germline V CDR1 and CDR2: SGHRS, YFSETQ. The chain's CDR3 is CASSSEGQNTGELFF. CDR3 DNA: TGCGCCAGCAGCTCTGAGGGACAGAACACCGGGGAGCTGTTTTTT.

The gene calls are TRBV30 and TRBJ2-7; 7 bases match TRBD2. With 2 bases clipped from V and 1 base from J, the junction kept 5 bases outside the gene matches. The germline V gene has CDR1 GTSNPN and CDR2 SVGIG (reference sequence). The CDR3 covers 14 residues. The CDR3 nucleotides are TGTGCCTGGAGTCGGGGAGGGATTTCCTACGAGCAGTACTTC. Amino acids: CAWSRGGISYEQYF.

The DNA for the CDR3 is TGTGCCAGCAGCCACCCCGGACAGAACAATGGCTACACCTTC. It codes for CASSHPGQNNGYTF. V gene TRBV14 combines with J gene TRBJ1-2; TRBD1 is a possible D gene (6 bases). V was clipped by 3 bases and J by 6 bases, with 14 bases between them. This CDR3 spans 14 amino acids. Germline values: CDR1 SGHDN, CDR2 FVKESK.